This T cell receptor (beta chain) was profiled in a study of CD4+ T cells in melanoma (dated by TCRdb to 2021 to 2024). For context, the study as a whole: The study investigated neoantigen-specific CD4+ T cells in human melanoma.

General findings and caveats noted by the study authors: According to the report, neoantigen-specific CD4+ T cells in melanoma displayed diverse differentiation states. Neoantigen-specific CD4+ T cells were reported to be correlated with the function of CD8+ T cells, macrophages and B cells.

Turning to this clone: Its binding antigen is unknown. Per-base quality was not reported, and no clone a single base away is much larger than it.

The library was prepared using the immunoSEQ multiplex PCR assay. Drawn from immuneACCESS, this table holds only the in-frame rearrangements with V and J called that TCRdb kept. Clones are partly lost; checked studies trace under half to an unresolved V gene and leave the rest unexplained. The sample profile shows some 4,900 clones; under 75% of them were found once. In total, the top ten clones hold around 27% of the sample. Donors were patients with melanoma. Sequenced input: cells from a culture (not recorded whether cultured in vitro). This TCR derives from a human donor with melanoma.

The sequenced DNA is TGCGCCAGCAGTCGGGGGGACAACCGACCTACCGAGCAGTACTTC. The resulting protein is CASSRGDNRPTEQYF. Recombination connected TRBV23-1 to TRBJ2-7; the D region is possibly TRBD1 or TRBD2, each matching across 6 bases. TRBV23-1 is classed as an ORF, of uncertain function. V is reduced by 4 bases and J by 6 bases, leaving a spacing of 19 bases between them. The CDR3 numbers 15 residues from cysteine through phenylalanine. CDR3 DNA is the only sequence kept; it has 45 bases, read in frame from the first base.